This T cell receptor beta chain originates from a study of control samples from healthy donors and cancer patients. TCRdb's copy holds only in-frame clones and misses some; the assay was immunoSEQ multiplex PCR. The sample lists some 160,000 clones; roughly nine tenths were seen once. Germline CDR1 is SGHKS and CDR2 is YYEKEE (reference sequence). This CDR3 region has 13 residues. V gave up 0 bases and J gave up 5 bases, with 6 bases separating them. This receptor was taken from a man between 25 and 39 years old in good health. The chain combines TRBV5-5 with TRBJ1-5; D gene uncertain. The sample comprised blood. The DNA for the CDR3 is TGTGCCAGCAGCTTGGCGGGTCATCAGCCCCAGCATTTT. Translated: CASSLAGHQPQHF. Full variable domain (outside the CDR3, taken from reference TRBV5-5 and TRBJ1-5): DAGVTQSPTHLIKTRGQQVTLRCSPISGHKSVSWYQQVLGQGPQFIFQYYEKEERGRGNFPDRFSARQFPNYSSELNVNALLLGDSALYLCASSLAGHQPQHFGDGTRLSIL.